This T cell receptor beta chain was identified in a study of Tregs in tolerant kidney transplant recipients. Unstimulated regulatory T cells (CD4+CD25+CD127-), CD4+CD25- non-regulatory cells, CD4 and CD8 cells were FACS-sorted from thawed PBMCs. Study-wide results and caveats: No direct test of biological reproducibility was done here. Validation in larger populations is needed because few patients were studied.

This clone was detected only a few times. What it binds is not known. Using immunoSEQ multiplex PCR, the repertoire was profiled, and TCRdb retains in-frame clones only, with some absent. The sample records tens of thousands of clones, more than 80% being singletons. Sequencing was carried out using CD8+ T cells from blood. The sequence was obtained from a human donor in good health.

This CDR3 is CASSLSPGTGNTEAFF. Written as DNA, the CDR3 is TGTGCCAGCAGCTTAAGTCCCGGGACAGGGAACACTGAAGCTTTCTTT. The V gene is TRBV7-9, the J gene TRBJ1-1; 8 nucleotides agree with TRBD1. V dropped 2 bases and J dropped 1; count of bases not matched to a gene: 6. Germline CDR1 is SEHNR and CDR2 is FQNEAQ (reference sequence). This CDR3 comprises 16 residues.